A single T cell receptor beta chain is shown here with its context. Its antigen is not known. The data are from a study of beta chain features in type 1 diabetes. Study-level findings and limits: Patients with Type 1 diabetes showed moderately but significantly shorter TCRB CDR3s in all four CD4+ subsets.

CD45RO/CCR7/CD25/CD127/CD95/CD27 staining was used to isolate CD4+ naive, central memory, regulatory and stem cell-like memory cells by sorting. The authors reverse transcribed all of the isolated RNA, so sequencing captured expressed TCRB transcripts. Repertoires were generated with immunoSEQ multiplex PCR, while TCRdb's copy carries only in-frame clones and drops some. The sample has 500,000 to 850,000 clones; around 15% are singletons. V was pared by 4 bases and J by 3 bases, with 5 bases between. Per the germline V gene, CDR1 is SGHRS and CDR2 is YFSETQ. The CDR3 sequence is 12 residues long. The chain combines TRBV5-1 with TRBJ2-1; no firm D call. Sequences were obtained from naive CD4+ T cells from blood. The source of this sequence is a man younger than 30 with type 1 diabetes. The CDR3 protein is CASSLFYNEQFF. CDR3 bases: TGCGCCAGCAGCCTGTTCTACAATGAGCAGTTCTTC.